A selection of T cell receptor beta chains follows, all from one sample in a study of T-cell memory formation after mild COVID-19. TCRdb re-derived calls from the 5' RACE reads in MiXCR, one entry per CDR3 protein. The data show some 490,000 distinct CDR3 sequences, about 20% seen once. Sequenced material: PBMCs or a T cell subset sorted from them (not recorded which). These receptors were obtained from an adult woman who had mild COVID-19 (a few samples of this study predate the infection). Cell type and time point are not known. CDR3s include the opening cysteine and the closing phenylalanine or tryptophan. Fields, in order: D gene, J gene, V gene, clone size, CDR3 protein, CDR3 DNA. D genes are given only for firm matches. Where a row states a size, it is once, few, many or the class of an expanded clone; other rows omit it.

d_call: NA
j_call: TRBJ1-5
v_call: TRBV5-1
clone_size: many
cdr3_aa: CASSLEGNSNQPQHF
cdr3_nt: TGCGCCAGCAGCTTGGAGGGTAATAGCAATCAGCCCCAGCATTTT

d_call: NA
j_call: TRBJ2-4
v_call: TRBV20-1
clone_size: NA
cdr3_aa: CSSNVQLAKNIQYF
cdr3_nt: TGCAGTTCTAACGTCCAGCTAGCCAAAAACATTCAGTACTTC

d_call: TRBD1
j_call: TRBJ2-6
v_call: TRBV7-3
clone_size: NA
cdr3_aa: CASSLAGTGSPGANVLTF
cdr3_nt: TGTGCCAGCAGCCTAGCCGGGACAGGGTCCCCTGGGGCCAACGTCCTGACTTTC

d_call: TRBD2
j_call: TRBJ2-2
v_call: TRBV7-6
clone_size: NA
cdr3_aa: CASSGAERGDRELFF
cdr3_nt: TGTGCCAGCAGCGGAGCCGAGCGGGGGGACAGGGAGCTGTTTTTT

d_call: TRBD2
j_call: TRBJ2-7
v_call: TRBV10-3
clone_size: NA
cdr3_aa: CAISGLGTFYEQYF
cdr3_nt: TGTGCCATCAGCGGACTAGGGACTTTCTACGAGCAGTACTTC

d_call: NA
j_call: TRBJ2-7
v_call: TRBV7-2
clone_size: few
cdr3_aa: CASSPLGRVGYEQYF
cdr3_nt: TGTGCCAGCAGCCCGCTAGGCAGGGTAGGCTACGAGCAGTACTTC

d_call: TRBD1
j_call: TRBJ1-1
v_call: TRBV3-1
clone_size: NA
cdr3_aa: CASSQERTGAMNTEAFF
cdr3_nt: TGTGCCAGCAGCCAAGAGCGGACAGGGGCGATGAACACTGAAGCTTTCTTT

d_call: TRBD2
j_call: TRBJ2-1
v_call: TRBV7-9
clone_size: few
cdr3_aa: CASSSGLAASSEQFF
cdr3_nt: TGTGCCAGCAGCTCCGGACTAGCGGCGTCTTCTGAGCAGTTCTTC

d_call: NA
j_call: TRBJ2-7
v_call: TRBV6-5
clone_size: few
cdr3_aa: CASSITGMFNEQYF
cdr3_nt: TGTGCCAGCAGCATCACAGGAATGTTCAACGAGCAGTACTTC

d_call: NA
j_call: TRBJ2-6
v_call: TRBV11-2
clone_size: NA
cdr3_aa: CASSRTPSGANVLTF
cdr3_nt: TGTGCCAGCAGTAGGACCCCCTCTGGGGCCAACGTCCTGACTTTC

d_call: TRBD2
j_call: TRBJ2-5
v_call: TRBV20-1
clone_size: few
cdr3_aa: CSARETLKIAGGPKTQYF
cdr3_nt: TGCAGTGCTAGAGAAACCCTGAAGATAGCGGGAGGGCCAAAGACCCAGTACTTC

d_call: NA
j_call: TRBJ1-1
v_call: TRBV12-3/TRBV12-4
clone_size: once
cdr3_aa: CASNPTAGIRNTEAFF
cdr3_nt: TGTGCCAGCAATCCCACCGCTGGGATTCGGAACACTGAAGCTTTCTTT

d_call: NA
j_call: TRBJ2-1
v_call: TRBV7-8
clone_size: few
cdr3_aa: CASSEPGDEQFF
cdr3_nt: TGTGCCAGCAGCGAACCAGGGGATGAGCAGTTCTTC

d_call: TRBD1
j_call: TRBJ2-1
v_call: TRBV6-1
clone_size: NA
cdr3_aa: CATLRDRGNNEQFF
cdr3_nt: TGTGCCACCCTCCGGGACAGGGGCAACAATGAGCAGTTCTTC

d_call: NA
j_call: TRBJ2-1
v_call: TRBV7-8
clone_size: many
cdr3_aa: CASSLPQGLNEQFF
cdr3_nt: TGTGCCAGCAGCTTACCGCAGGGGCTCAATGAGCAGTTCTTC

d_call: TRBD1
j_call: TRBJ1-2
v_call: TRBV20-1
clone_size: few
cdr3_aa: CSASGGQGYSYGYTF
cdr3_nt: TGCAGTGCAAGCGGTGGACAGGGATACTCCTATGGCTACACCTTC

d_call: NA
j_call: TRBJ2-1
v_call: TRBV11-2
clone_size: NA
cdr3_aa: CASSSRLVLWGEFF
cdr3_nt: TGTGCCAGCAGCTCCCGACTCGTGCTGTGGGGGGAGTTCTTC

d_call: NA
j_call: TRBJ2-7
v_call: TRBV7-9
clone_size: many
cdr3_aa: CASSPPGNEQYF
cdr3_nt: TGTGCCAGCAGCCCCCCAGGGAACGAGCAGTACTTC

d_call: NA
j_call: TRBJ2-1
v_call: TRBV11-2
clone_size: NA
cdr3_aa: CASSLENLNEQFF
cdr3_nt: TGTGCCAGCAGCTTAGAAAACCTAAATGAGCAGTTCTTC

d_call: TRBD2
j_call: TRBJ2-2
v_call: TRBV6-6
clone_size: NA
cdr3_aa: CASRYSSGGTGELFF
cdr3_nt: TGTGCCAGCAGATACTCCAGCGGGGGGACCGGGGAGCTGTTTTTT

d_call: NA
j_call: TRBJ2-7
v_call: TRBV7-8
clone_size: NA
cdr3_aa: CASSLSRPTYEQYF
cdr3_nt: TGTGCCAGCAGCTTATCCAGACCTACCTACGAGCAGTACTTC

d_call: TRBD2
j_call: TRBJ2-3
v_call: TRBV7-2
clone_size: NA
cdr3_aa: CASSLHALALAGENTDTQYF
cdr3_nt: TGTGCCAGCAGCTTACATGCCCTAGCGCTAGCGGGAGAAAATACAGATACGCAGTATTTT

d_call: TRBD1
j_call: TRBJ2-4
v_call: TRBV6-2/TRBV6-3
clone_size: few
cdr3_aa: CASSTRDRGRDIQYF
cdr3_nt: TGTGCCAGCAGTACCCGGGACAGGGGGAGGGACATTCAGTACTTC

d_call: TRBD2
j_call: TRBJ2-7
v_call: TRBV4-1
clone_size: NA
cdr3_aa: CASSPGGNYEQYF
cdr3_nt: TGCGCCAGCAGCCCGGGAGGGAACTACGAGCAGTACTTC

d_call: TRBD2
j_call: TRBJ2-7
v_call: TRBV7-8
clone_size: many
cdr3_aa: CASSLDVFSGGYEQYF
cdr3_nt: TGTGCCAGCAGCTTAGATGTTTTTTCGGGGGGCTACGAGCAGTACTTC

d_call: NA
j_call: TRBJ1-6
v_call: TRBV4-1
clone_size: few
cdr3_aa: CASSQGEGNSPLHF
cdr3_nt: TGCGCCAGCAGCCAAGGAGAGGGGAATTCACCCCTCCACTTT

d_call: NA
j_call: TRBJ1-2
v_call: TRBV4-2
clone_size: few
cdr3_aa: CASSQVSGSDGYTF
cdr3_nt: TGTGCCAGCAGCCAAGTGTCAGGTTCGGATGGCTACACCTTC

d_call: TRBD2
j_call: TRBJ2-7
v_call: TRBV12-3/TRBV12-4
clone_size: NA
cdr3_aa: CASSNGLAGGYEQYF
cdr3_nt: TGTGCCAGCAGTAACGGACTAGCGGGAGGATACGAGCAGTACTTC

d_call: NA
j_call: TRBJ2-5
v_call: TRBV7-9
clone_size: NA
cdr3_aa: CASSAAGPLSTQYF
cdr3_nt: TGTGCCAGCAGCGCGGCTGGACCGCTTAGTACCCAGTACTTC

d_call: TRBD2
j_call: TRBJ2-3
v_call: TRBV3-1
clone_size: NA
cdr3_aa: CASSQASGGAMDTQYF
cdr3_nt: TGTGCCAGCAGCCAAGCTAGCGGGGGGGCCATGGATACGCAGTATTTT

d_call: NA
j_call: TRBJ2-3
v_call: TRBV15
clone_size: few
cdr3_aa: CATSREKARTDTQYF
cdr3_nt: TGTGCCACCAGCAGAGAAAAGGCCAGAACAGATACGCAGTATTTT

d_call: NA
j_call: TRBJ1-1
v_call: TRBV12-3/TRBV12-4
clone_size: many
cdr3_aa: CASSPRHVVVNTEAFF
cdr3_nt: TGTGCCAGCAGCCCAAGACATGTAGTGGTGAACACTGAAGCTTTCTTT

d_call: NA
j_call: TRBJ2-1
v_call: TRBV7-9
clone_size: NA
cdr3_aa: CASSLSFISSYNEQFF
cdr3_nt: TGTGCCAGCAGCTTATCCTTTATCAGCTCCTACAATGAGCAGTTCTTC